This record covers a single T cell receptor beta chain. Its antigen remains unidentified. The data originate from a study of blood T cells in healthy people across ages. Sample-barcoded 5' priming and a J-beta primer mix drove a second PCR of 7 to 11 cycles. From the 5' RACE reads, TCRdb called clonotypes with MiXCR, one entry per CDR3 protein. Among about 640,000 distinct CDR3 sequences listed, 25% to 35% were seen once. Germline V gives CDR1 SGDLS, CDR2 YYNGEE. The germline V and J ends were trimmed by 3 bases and 4 bases, with 5 bases remaining between them. There are 13 residues in the CDR3. Study-wide findings and caveats: PBMCs went unsorted, and a conclusive naive versus antigen-experienced comparison was therefore prevented. Donor CMV status was unknown, possibly confounding expanded clonotype changes. Getting older went along with TCR beta diversity per million T cells dropping roughly linearly.

Material: blood. This chain links TRBV9 with TRBJ1-6; D uncertain. The clonotype was recovered from a woman of 80 years or more in good health. The CDR3 loop reads CASSERYNSPLHF. CDR3 coding DNA: TGTGCCAGCAGCGAGAGGTATAATTCACCCCTCCACTTT.